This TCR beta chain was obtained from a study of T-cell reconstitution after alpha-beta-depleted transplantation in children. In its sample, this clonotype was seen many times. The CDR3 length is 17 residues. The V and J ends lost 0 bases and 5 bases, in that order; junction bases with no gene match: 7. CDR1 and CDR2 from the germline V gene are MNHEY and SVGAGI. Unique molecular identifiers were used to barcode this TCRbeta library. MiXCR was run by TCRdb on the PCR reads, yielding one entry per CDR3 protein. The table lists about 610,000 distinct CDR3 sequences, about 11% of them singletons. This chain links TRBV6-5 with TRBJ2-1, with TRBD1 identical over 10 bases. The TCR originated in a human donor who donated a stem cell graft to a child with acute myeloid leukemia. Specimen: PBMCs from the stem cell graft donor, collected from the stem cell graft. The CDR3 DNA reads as TGTGCCAGCAGTTACTCAATCGGGACAGGGGCGAACAATGAGCAGTTCTTC. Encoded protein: CASSYSIGTGANNEQFF.